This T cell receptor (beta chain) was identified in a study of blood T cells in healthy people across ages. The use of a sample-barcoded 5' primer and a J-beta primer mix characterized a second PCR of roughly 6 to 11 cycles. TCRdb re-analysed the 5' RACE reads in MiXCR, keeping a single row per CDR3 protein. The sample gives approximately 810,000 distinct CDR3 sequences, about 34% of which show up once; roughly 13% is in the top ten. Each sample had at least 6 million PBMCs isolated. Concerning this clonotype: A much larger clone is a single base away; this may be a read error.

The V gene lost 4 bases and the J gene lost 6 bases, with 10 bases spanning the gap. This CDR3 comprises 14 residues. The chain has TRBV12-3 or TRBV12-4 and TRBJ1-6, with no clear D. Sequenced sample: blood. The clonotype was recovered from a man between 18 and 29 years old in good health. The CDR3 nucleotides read TGTGCCAGCAGTTCCGTGTCATCTAATTCACCCCTCCACTTT. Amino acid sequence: CASSSVSSNSPLHF.